A selection of T cell receptor beta chains follows, all from one sample in a study of graft-versus-host responses after intestinal transplantation. For these TCRs, the target antigens are not known. TCRdb's table, derived via immunoSEQ multiplex PCR, lists solely in-frame clones and lacks some. This table holds 95,000 to 150,000 clones, around 93% found once. The sample here was unstimulated CD4+ T cells sorted from spleen or lymph node cells, taken before intestinal transplant. The source is a human donor who received an intestinal transplant. The CDR3 runs from the conserved cysteine through the conserved F or W. D genes are given only for firm matches. Clone size is shown for a subset of rows, as once, few, many or a class of expanded clone.

clone size	V gene	D gene	CDR3 length	J gene	CDR3 protein	CDR3 DNA
.	TRBV27	TRBD1	16	TRBJ2-7	CASRPQGATTIYEQYF	TGTGCCAGCAGACCCCAGGGGGCTACCACAATTTACGAGCAGTACTTC
.	TRBV25-1	.	13	TRBJ2-7	CASKASPSYEQYF	TGTGCCAGCAAAGCCTCCCCCTCCTACGAGCAGTACTTC
once	TRBV5-4	.	17	TRBJ2-3	CASSFVLGGGITDTQYF	TGTGCCAGCAGCTTTGTATTAGGAGGGGGTATCACAGATACGCAGTATTTT
.	TRBV5-1	TRBD1	16	TRBJ2-4	CASSPGGQGTGDIQYF	TGCGCCAGCAGCCCAGGCGGACAGGGAACGGGGGACATTCAGTACTTC
few	TRBV5-4	.	15	TRBJ2-7	CASSLALGGSGEQYF	TGTGCCAGCAGCTTGGCCCTTGGGGGTAGCGGCGAGCAGTACTTC
.	TRBV29-1	TRBD1	18	TRBJ2-5	CSVETGPLGTGSQETQYF	TGCAGCGTTGAGACCGGGCCACTCGGGACAGGATCCCAAGAGACCCAGTACTTC
.	TRBV6-1	.	11	TRBJ1-1	CASSEGGEAFF	TGTGCCAGCAGTGAAGGAGGTGAAGCTTTCTTT
.	TRBV5-1	.	18	TRBJ1-4	CASSLGRGGLATNEKLFF	TGCGCCAGCAGCTTGGGGCGCGGGGGACTAGCAACTAATGAAAAACTGTTTTTT
few	TRBV6-1	.	12	TRBJ2-5	CASRRIRETQYF	TGTGCCAGCAGAAGAATACGAGAGACCCAGTACTTC
once	TRBV12-2	.	11	TRBJ1-2	CASRRQYGYTF	TGTGCAAGTCGCCGTCAATATGGCTACACCTTC
.	TRBV7-9	.	15	TRBJ1-4	CASSLGGTTNEKLFF	TGTGCCAGCAGCTTAGGAGGGACAACTAATGAAAAACTGTTTTTT
.	TRBV28	TRBD1	14	TRBJ2-7	CASSGTGPSYEQYF	TGTGCCAGCAGTGGGACAGGACCGTCCTACGAGCAGTACTTC
.	TRBV5-8	TRBD1	16	TRBJ2-1	CASSLDRGLGWNEQFF	TGTGCCAGCAGCTTGGACAGGGGGCTCGGTTGGAATGAGCAGTTCTTC
.	TRBV10-2	.	12	TRBJ2-7	CASSPVTYEQYF	TGCGCCAGCAGTCCAGTTACCTACGAGCAGTACTTC
.	TRBV6-6	.	13	TRBJ2-1	CASMGLTPNEQFF	TGTGCTAGCATGGGACTCACCCCAAATGAGCAGTTCTTC
.	TRBV5-1	.	13	TRBJ2-5	CATRRGGQETQYF	TGCGCCACCCGCAGAGGGGGGCAAGAGACCCAGTACTTC
.	TRBV4-2	TRBD2	15	TRBJ2-1	CASSQDRPAGDEQFF	TGTGCCAGCAGCCAAGATCGCCCAGCGGGAGATGAGCAGTTCTTC
.	TRBV7-3	.	14	TRBJ2-3	CASSLNHVADTQYF	TGTGCCAGCAGCTTAAACCATGTGGCAGATACGCAGTATTTT
.	TRBV5-4	.	13	TRBJ2-1	CASSLVLPGVQFF	TGTGCCAGCAGCTTGGTCCTCCCGGGGGTGCAGTTCTTC
.	TRBV28	.	16	TRBJ2-1	CASTPGAGGLNNEQFF	TGTGCCAGCACCCCAGGAGCAGGGGGGTTAAACAATGAGCAGTTCTTC
once	TRBV9	.	12	TRBJ1-2	CASSVGLKGYTF	TGTGCCAGCAGCGTGGGTTTAAAGGGCTACACCTTC
.	TRBV11-2	.	13	TRBJ2-5	CASSMDTQETQYF	TGTGCCAGCAGCATGGACACACAAGAGACCCAGTACTTC
.	TRBV7-2	TRBD2	15	TRBJ2-1	CASSPWTSGINEQFF	TGTGCCAGCAGCCCGTGGACTAGCGGGATCAATGAGCAGTTCTTC
.	TRBV5-1	TRBD1	16	TRBJ1-1	CASSLTAGGTNTEAFF	TGCGCCAGCAGCTTGACGGCAGGGGGAACGAACACTGAAGCTTTCTTT
once	TRBV27	TRBD1	16	TRBJ2-5	CASSFKTGKRTETQYF	TGTGCCAGCAGTTTCAAGACAGGGAAGAGAACCGAGACCCAGTACTTC
.	TRBV30	.	15	TRBJ2-7	CAWRGGRATLYEQYF	TGTGCCTGGAGGGGTGGGCGGGCGACACTCTACGAGCAGTACTTC
.	TRBV5-1	TRBD1	15	TRBJ1-1	CASSLGDRGNTEAFF	TGCGCCAGCAGCTTGGGGGACAGGGGGAACACTGAAGCTTTCTTT